This record concerns one T cell receptor (beta chain) sequence. The data belong to a study of OX40 agonist ivuxolimab in advanced cancers. Method: immunoSEQ multiplex PCR; TCRdb's copy keeps in-frame clones and lacks some. The data contain 20,000 or so clones, approximately 80% of them singletons. The germline V gene has CDR1 MDHEN and CDR2 SYDVKM. This CDR3 region has 18 residues. V dropped 3 bases and J dropped 1 base, with 18 bases sitting between them. This sequence originates from an adult with an advanced solid tumor such as melanoma, head and neck, liver or kidney cancer. The chain carries TRBV28 and TRBJ2-2; D is unclear. The sample in question was CD4+ or CD8+ T cells sorted from blood, obtained in a trial of the OX40 agonist ivuxolimab. The DNA of the CDR3 is TGTGCCAGCAGTTTCTCCGGTTCTGGTATTCGGAACACCGGGGAGCTGTTTTTT. It yields the protein CASSFSGSGIRNTGELFF. Full variable domain (remainder filled in from reference TRBV28 and TRBJ2-2): DVKVTQSSRYLVKRTGEKVFLECVQDMDHENMFWYRQDPGLGLRLIYFSYDVKMKEKGDIPEGYSVSREKKERFSLILESASTNQTSMYLCASSFSGSGIRNTGELFFGEGSRLTVL.